These 22 T cell receptor beta chains came from one sample sequenced in a study of T cells in Graves' hyperthyroidism and ophthalmopathy. The investigators amplified TCR beta CDR3 regions from RNA transcripts. Using the HTBI primer set, a first-round RT-PCR was run on the TCR CDR3. TCRdb used MiXCR to reprocess the multiplex PCR reads, holding one entry per CDR3 protein. The table includes around 300,000 distinct CDR3 sequences, 10% to 15% detected once. Sequenced material: blood. These receptors came from a woman aged 30 to 39 with Graves' hyperthyroidism that later progressed to Graves' ophthalmopathy.

The table lists this clonotype with many counts. The CDR3 nucleotides read TGTGCCAGCAGCATTCACGCGAGTTTTGGCTACGAGCAGTACTTC. Protein: CASSIHASFGYEQYF. This chain connects TRBV28 to TRBJ2-7; D uncertain. Trimming removed 6 bases from V and 3 bases from J, with 18 bases in between. This CDR3 is 15 amino acids long. CDR1 MDHEN and CDR2 SYDVKM come from the germline V gene.

The rearrangement uses TRBV19 and TRBJ1-5; D is perhaps TRBD1 (5 bases). Germline values: CDR1 LNHDA, CDR2 SQIVND (reference sequence). Trimming removed 3 bases from V and 5 bases from J, with 11 bases in between. The CDR3 loop spans 14 amino acids. CDR3 nucleotide sequence: TGTGCCAGTAGTATCGCCGGGGGGGATCAGCCCCAGCATTTT. As protein: CASSIAGGDQPQHF.

The table lists this clonotype with a few counts. The chain combines TRBV20-1 with TRBJ1-2; perhaps TRBD1 as D (5 bases). Between the trimmed V and J ends, which lost 3 bases and 8 bases, there was a span of 7 bases. This CDR3 has 10 amino acids. Looked up from germline, CDR1 is DFQATT and CDR2 is SNEGSKA (reference sequence). DNA for the CDR3: TGCAGTGCTAGGGGGGACGGCTACACCTTC. Translating it yields CSARGDGYTF.

In its sample, this clonotype was seen many times. The V and J genes are TRBV2 and TRBJ1-6; D gene ambiguous. This CDR3 region has 15 residues. Trimming shortened V by 8 bases and J by 8 bases, and 19 bases separated the two germline ends. Germline CDR1 reads SNHLY; CDR2 reads FYNNEI. The CDR3 DNA reads as TGTGCCAGCGGTAGAGACGGGCTAAAGGATTCACCCCTCCACTTT. Translated: CASGRDGLKDSPLHF.

Note on this clonotype: This may arise from a read error, as a much more abundant clone is one base away. The chain recombines TRBV28 with TRBJ2-2; no reliable D call. This CDR3 has 14 residues. Between the trimmed V and J ends, which lost 11 bases and 2 bases, there was a span of 15 bases. Germline CDR1 reads MDHEN; CDR2 reads SYDVKM. For the CDR3, the DNA is TGTGCCTGCAAAGGACGGGTTAACACCGGGGAGCTGTTTTTT. Residues: CACKGRVNTGELFF. The variable domain in full, with the rest retrieved from reference TRBV28 and TRBJ2-2, is DVKVTQSSRYLVKRTGEKVFLECVQDMDHENMFWYRQDPGLGLRLIYFSYDVKMKEKGDIPEGYSVSREKKERFSLILESASTNQTSMYLCACKGRVNTGELFFGEGSRLTVL.

There are many counts of this clonotype. The chain is built from TRBV10-3 and TRBJ2-7; 8 bases are a match to TRBD1. The J segment lost 7 bases and the V segment lost 11 bases, leaving 16 bases of the junction unmatched. CDR1 and CDR2 from the germline V gene are ENHRY and SYGVKD. The CDR3 spans 14 residues. CDR3 sequence (DNA): TGTGCCTCGACGCCCTTGGACAGGGAGGTTGAGCAGTACTTC. This codes for CASTPLDREVEQYF.

This clonotype came up many times. The rearrangement links TRBV27 to TRBJ2-3; 15 nucleotides match TRBD2. The junction had 9 bases not matched to a gene; V was cut back by 4 bases and J by 1 base. CDR3 length: 19 residues. Germline V CDR1 and CDR2: MNHEY, SMNVEV (reference sequence). The chain's CDR3 is CASSSSGTSGRYGTDTQYF. The CDR3 DNA is TGTGCCAGCAGTTCCTCCGGGACTAGCGGGAGGTACGGCACAGATACGCAGTATTTT.

This clonotype was recorded many times. V and J are TRBV7-6 and TRBJ1-4; a weak D match, TRBD1 (6 bases). Trimming shortened V by 4 bases and J by 5 bases, and 14 bases separated the two germline ends. Germline loops: CDR1 SGHVS, CDR2 FNYEAQ. This CDR3 region has 15 residues. CDR3 coding DNA: TGTGCCAGCAGCTCAGGGGCGGAACCCAATGAAAAACTGTTTTTT. Amino acids: CASSSGAEPNEKLFF.

There are many counts of this clonotype. The chain uses TRBV2 and TRBJ1-2; D gene uncertain. The germline V and J ends were trimmed by 9 bases and 10 bases, with 24 bases remaining between them. Germline V CDR1 and CDR2: SNHLY, FYNNEI. This CDR3 is built from 14 residues. In DNA, the CDR3 is TGTGCCAGTGCACGGAGCGGGATGTGGAGTGACTACACCTTC. It encodes CASARSGMWSDYTF.

Many counts were recorded for this clonotype. The chain uses TRBV20-1 and TRBJ2-1; TRBD2 aligns across 8 bases. This CDR3 is built from 15 residues. The germline CDR1 and CDR2 sequences are DFQATT and SNEGSKA (reference sequence). The V gene end was trimmed by 0 bases and the J gene end by 1 base; junction bases not matched to a gene: 2. The CDR3 region has the DNA TGCAGTGCTAGAGATTCTAGCGGGTCCTACAATGAGCAGTTCTTC. It encodes CSARDSSGSYNEQFF.

This clonotype was seen at least ten times. The chain employs TRBV9 and TRBJ2-2; 13 bases align to TRBD2. This CDR3 spans 16 amino acids. The V and J ends lost 4 bases and 4 bases, in that order; junction bases with no gene match: 4. The germline gives CDR1 SGDLS, CDR2 YYNGEE. The DNA of the CDR3 is TGTGCCAGCAGCCAAAGACTAGCGGGAGGCACCGGGGAGCTGTTTTTT. It codes for CASSQRLAGGTGELFF.

This clonotype was observed a few times. V is TRBV20-1 and J is TRBJ1-5; 10 nucleotides agree with TRBD1. There are 17 residues in the CDR3. J gave up 6 bases and V 4 bases, and 15 bases lay outside the gene matches. Germline CDR1 is DFQATT and CDR2 is SNEGSKA (reference sequence). The CDR3 nucleotides are TGCAGTGCTACCCTAGACCGGGACAGGGGAAGAGGTCAGCCCCAGCATTTT. Its protein is CSATLDRDRGRGQPQHF.

This clonotype showed up just a few times. The chain uses TRBV7-8 and TRBJ2-2; the D gene is possibly TRBD1 (5 bases). CDR1 is SGHVS and CDR2 is FQNEAQ in the germline V gene. The V and J ends lost 5 bases and 11 bases respectively, with 15 bases between them. The CDR3 is made up of 13 amino acids. For the CDR3, the DNA is TGTGCCAGCAGCCCTAGGGGCCGTGATGAGCTGTTTTTT. This codes for CASSPRGRDELFF.

This clonotype was detected many times. The chain couples TRBV27 to TRBJ1-1; tentative D call: TRBD1 (5 bases). V shed 2 bases and J shed 0 bases, with 10 bases lying between them. Germline V lookup: CDR1 MNHEY, CDR2 SMNVEV (reference sequence). This CDR3 contains 15 residues. CDR3 residues: CASSLRGAVNTEAFF. CDR3 DNA: TGTGCCAGCAGTTTAAGGGGCGCAGTGAACACTGAAGCTTTCTTT.

This clonotype has a count of ten or more. This chain uses TRBV7-3 with TRBJ2-3; no clear D gene. V was shortened by 1 base and J by 6 bases, with 14 bases between the two germline ends. The CDR3 extends over 15 amino acids. CDR1 SGHTA and CDR2 FQGTGA come from the germline V gene. CDR3 DNA sequence: TGTGCCAGCAGCTTAAGGCCTTCACCCCCGGATACGCAGTATTTT. Translation gives CASSLRPSPPDTQYF.

This clonotype was seen repeatedly, ten times or more. The genes are TRBV6-1 and TRBJ2-5; D might be TRBD1 (5 bases). Germline CDR1 MNHNS, CDR2 SASEGT. The CDR3 runs to 14 residues. Between the trimmed V and J ends, which lost 7 bases and 3 bases, there was a span of 15 bases. The CDR3, as DNA: TGTGCCAGCACTCCGTTTGGCAGGGAAGAGACCCAGTACTTC. It translates to CASTPFGREETQYF.

This chain joins TRBV24-1 and TRBJ2-7; no definite D call. Trimming took off 0 bases at V and 5 bases at J, with 7 bases between the two ends. The CDR3 loop spans 13 amino acids. Germline values: CDR1 KGHDR, CDR2 SFDVKD. CDR3 protein: CATSDLPGDEQYF. In DNA form, the CDR3 reads TGTGCCACCAGTGATTTGCCGGGTGACGAGCAGTACTTC.

A single count supports this clonotype. This sequence may be a read error, since a much larger clone differs from it by one base. The V and J genes are TRBV11-2 and TRBJ1-4, with 7 bases that match TRBD1. Germline V CDR1 and CDR2: SGHAT, FQNNGV. The length of the CDR3 is 15 residues. The CDR3 here is CASSSTGELNAKLFF. CDR3 bases: TGTGCCAGCAGCTCTACAGGGGAACTTAATGCAAAACTGTTTTTT. Looking up the rest from reference TRBV11-2 and TRBJ1-4 gives the full variable domain: EAGVAQSPRYKIIEKRQSVAFWCNPISGHATLYWYQQILGQGPKLLIQFQNNGVVDDSQLPKDRFSAERLKGVDSTLKIQPAKLEDSAVYLCASSSTGELNAKLFFGSGTQLSVL.

There are many counts of this clonotype. The rearrangement joins TRBV12-3 or TRBV12-4 to TRBJ2-3; weak D call: TRBD1 (6 bases). V shed 6 bases and J shed 8 bases, with 15 bases lying between them. The CDR3 totals 13 residues. The CDR3 reads CASSLRGLGTQYF. The DNA for the CDR3 is TGTGCCAGCAGCTTGAGGGGGTTAGGTACGCAGTATTTT.

The rearrangement joins TRBV5-1 to TRBJ1-1; the D is unclear. The ends were cut back, 0 bases at V and 0 bases at J, with 12 bases in the middle. There are 16 residues in the CDR3. CDR1 SGHRS and CDR2 YFSETQ come from the germline V gene. The CDR3 protein is CASSLDGFGVNTEAFF. Written as DNA, the CDR3 is TGCGCCAGCAGCTTGGACGGGTTTGGAGTGAACACTGAAGCTTTCTTT.

The genes are TRBV4-1 and TRBJ1-5; a possible D gene is TRBD1 (5 bases). The CDR3 extends over 16 amino acids. Trimming took off 1 base at V and 4 bases at J, with 14 bases between the two ends. In germline, CDR1 is MGHRA, CDR2 YSYEKL. The CDR3 DNA reads TGCGCCAGCAGCCAAGGGGACCATCCACGGAATCAGCCCCAGCATTTT. It encodes CASSQGDHPRNQPQHF.

There are many counts of this clonotype. The chain uses TRBV29-1 and TRBJ1-1, with D possibly TRBD1 on 6 matching bases. CDR1 SQVTM and CDR2 ANQGSEA come from the germline V gene. CDR3 length: 11 amino acids. With 7 bases removed from V and 5 bases from J, the gap between germline ends came to 11 bases. CDR3 amino acids: CSGARGTEAFF. The CDR3 nucleotides read TGCAGCGGTGCAAGGGGGACTGAAGCTTTCTTT.